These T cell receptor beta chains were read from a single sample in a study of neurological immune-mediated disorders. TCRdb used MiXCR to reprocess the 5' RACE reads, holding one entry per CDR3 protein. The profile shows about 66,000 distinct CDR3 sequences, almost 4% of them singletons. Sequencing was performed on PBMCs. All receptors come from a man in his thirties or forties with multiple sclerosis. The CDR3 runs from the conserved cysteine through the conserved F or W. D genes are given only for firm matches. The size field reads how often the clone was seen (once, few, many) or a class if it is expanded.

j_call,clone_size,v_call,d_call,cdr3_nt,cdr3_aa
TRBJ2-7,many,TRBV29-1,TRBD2,TGCAGCGTTGTAGGTAGCGGGGCCTCCCGCTCCTACGAGCAGTACTTC,CSVVGSGASRSYEQYF
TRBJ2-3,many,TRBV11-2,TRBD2,TGTGCCAGCAGCTCGCTCAGCGGGGGCACAGATACGCAGTATTTT,CASSSLSGGTDTQYF
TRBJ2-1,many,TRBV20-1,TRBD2,TGCAGTGCCGGCCGGGAGGGTGAGCAGTTCTTC,CSAGREGEQFF
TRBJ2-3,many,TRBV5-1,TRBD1,TGCGCCAGCAGCTTGGAGCCACAGGGGTTCACAGATACGCAGTATTTT,CASSLEPQGFTDTQYF
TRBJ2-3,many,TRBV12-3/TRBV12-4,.,TGTGCCAGCAGTCCCCCAGGAGCGGGCACAGATACGCAGTATTTT,CASSPPGAGTDTQYF
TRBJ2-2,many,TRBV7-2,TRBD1,TGTGCCAGCAGCTTAGACCCGGGGACAGGGGTAGCCGGGGAGCTGTTTTTT,CASSLDPGTGVAGELFF
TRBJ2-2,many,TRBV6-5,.,TGTGCCAGCAGGAGAGGGACGGCGGGGTCCGGGGAGCTGTTTTTT,CASRRGTAGSGELFF
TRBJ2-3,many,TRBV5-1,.,TGCGCCAGCAGCGAGCAGGCTAGCACAGATACGCAGTATTTT,CASSEQASTDTQYF
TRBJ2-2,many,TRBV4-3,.,TGCGCCAGCAGCCAAGAAAGAGGCACCGGGGAGCTGTTTTTT,CASSQERGTGELFF
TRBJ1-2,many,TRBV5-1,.,TGCGCCAGCAGCTTGGAGGGGCAGAGTAACTATGGCTACACCTTC,CASSLEGQSNYGYTF
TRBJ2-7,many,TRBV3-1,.,TGTGCCAGCAGCCAAGTTCCCGGCAGAACCTACGAGCAGTACTTC,CASSQVPGRTYEQYF
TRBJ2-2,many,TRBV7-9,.,TGTGCCAGCAGCTTTCCCCCTAGTGTTCCGAACACCGGGGAGCTGTTTTTT,CASSFPPSVPNTGELFF
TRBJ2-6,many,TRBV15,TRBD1,TGTGCCACCAGCAGCCGGGACAGTCTCTCTGGGGCCAACGTCCTGACTTTC,CATSSRDSLSGANVLTF